This T cell receptor beta chain was sequenced during a study of a mutant IDH1 vaccine in newly diagnosed glioma. Study background: Pretreatment consisted of radiotherapy, temozolomide, or both, with most receiving both.

Time point specified: week 5, during vaccination. Doses comprised 300 ug of mutant IDH1 20-mer peptide each, plus topical imiquimod. Each of the donors came in with new WHO grade 3 or 4 astrocytomas that were IDH1-mutant and ATRX-lost. This CDR3 is built from 13 residues. Germline V gene lookup returns CDR1 SGHDN and CDR2 FVKESK. The V gene lost 1 base and the J gene lost 2 bases, with 5 bases spanning the gap. On this clone itself: Its target is unknown.

Only in-frame clones appear in the TCRdb table, and some are missing; sequencing was by immunoSEQ multiplex PCR. The profile covers fewer than 100,000 clones, with roughly 90% appearing a single time and about 0.6% taken by the ten largest. The material sequenced was PBMCs, taken from a glioma patient whose treatment included an IDH1 peptide vaccine. The TCR was taken from a woman in her 50s with glioma. The chain has TRBV14 and TRBJ1-1; D gene unclear. The CDR3 nucleotides are TGTGCCAGCAGCCAAGCGCTCAACACTGAAGCTTTCTTT. The encoded protein is CASSQALNTEAFF.